One and the same sample provided the 3 T cell receptor beta chains below, sequenced in a study of response to subunit inactivated influenza vaccine. Each CDR3 protein gets one entry after TCRdb re-called the RT-PCR reads with MiXCR. The table lists about 570,000 distinct CDR3 sequences, around 11% of them singletons, with about 10% in the top ten. The same sample was also used in a study of T cells expressing NK-cell markers. Per that study: Synthesis of TCR beta cDNA relied on 5'RACE template switching carrying UMIs.

The sample consisted of PBMCs from blood, taken on the day of vaccination. Receptors originate from a man between 50 and 59 years old who received an inactivated influenza vaccine.

The chain combines TRBV7-2 with TRBJ2-1; weak D call: TRBD2 (7 bases). V was cut by 3 bases and J by 9 bases, with 15 bases left in between. This CDR3 is built from 14 residues. Per the germline V gene, CDR1 is SGHTA and CDR2 is FQGNSA. Here the CDR3 DNA reads TGTGCCAGCAGCTTTCGGGGGGCCATAGGTGAGCAGTTCTTC. Translating gives CASSFRGAIGEQFF. Full variable domain (rest looked up from reference TRBV7-2 and TRBJ2-1): GAGVSQSPSNKVTEKGKDVELRCDPISGHTALYWYRQSLGQGLEFLIYFQGNSAPDKSGLPSDRFSAERTGGSVSTLTIQRTQQEDSAVYLCASSFRGAIGEQFFGPGTRLTVL.

This clonotype was observed a few times. The V gene is TRBV27, the J gene TRBJ2-4; D not resolved. Deletions cut 4 bases from V and 0 bases from J, with 7 bases between. Germline assignment: CDR1 MNHEY and CDR2 SMNVEV (reference sequence). The CDR3 totals 14 residues. CDR3 in DNA: TGTGCCAGCAGTTCACGAGTAGCCAAAAACATTCAGTACTTC. It yields the protein CASSSRVAKNIQYF.

This rearrangement joins TRBV29-1 to TRBJ2-5; D possibly corresponds to TRBD1 (6 bases). This CDR3 contains 14 residues. The germline V gene has CDR1 SQVTM and CDR2 ANQGSEA. V was cut by 6 bases and J by 3 bases, with 17 bases left in between. The CDR3 DNA reads TGCAGCGTGAGCCCCCTCAACAGGGAAGAGACCCAGTACTTC. It encodes CSVSPLNREETQYF.